One TCR beta chain is described in this entry. Method: immunoSEQ multiplex PCR; TCRdb's copy keeps in-frame clones and lacks some. Of tens of thousands of clones listed, approximately 90% are singletons. The data are from a study of T cell changes during pregnancy in multiple sclerosis. V was clipped by 2 bases and J by 4 bases; unmatched bases: 1. There are 13 residues in the CDR3. Germline lookup yields CDR1 MNHEY and CDR2 SVGAGI. This receptor was identified in a female donor with multiple sclerosis, enrolled in a pregnancy study. This chain uses TRBV6-5 with TRBJ1-1; 7 bases are shared with TRBD1. The starting material was peripheral blood, obtained in the third trimester of pregnancy. CDR3 protein: CASSYAGGTEAFF. The CDR3 nucleotides read TGTGCCAGCAGTTACGCAGGGGGCACTGAAGCTTTCTTT.